Below are 28 T cell receptor beta chains sequenced from a single sample in a study of cytomegalovirus exposure and HLA in healthy donors. It was with 60 Vbeta and 13 Jbeta primers that the PCR ran. Data came from immunoSEQ multiplex PCR; TCRdb stores just in-frame clones and leaves some out. This table has about 140,000 clones, roughly three quarters appearing once. Specimen: PBMCs. These receptors were obtained from a man between 18 and 35 years old in good health and CMV-seronegative.

This clone has just a few counts. CDR3 DNA: TGTGCCAGCAGCCGGACTAGCGGGAGGAGGAACACCGGGGAGCTGTTTTTT. It yields the protein CASSRTSGRRNTGELFF. This chain links TRBV9 with TRBJ2-2; TRBD2 agrees at 14 bases. The CDR3 loop spans 17 amino acids. In germline, CDR1 is SGDLS, CDR2 YYNGEE. The V and J ends lost 4 bases and 1 base, in that order; junction bases with no gene match: 3.

The V call is TRBV7-3, the J call TRBJ2-1, with a tentative D call TRBD1 (5 bases). In germline, CDR1 is SGHTA, CDR2 FQGTGA. This CDR3 contains 14 residues. Between the trimmed V and J ends, which lost 5 bases and 9 bases, there was a span of 17 bases. The CDR3 bases are TGTGCCAGCAGCCCCGTAGTCCTGGACACTGAGCAGTTCTTC. It yields the protein CASSPVVLDTEQFF. The full variable domain, completed using reference TRBV7-3 and TRBJ2-1, is GAGVSQTPSNKVTEKGKYVELRCDPISGHTALYWYRQSLGQGPEFLIYFQGTGAADDSGLPNDRFFAVRPEGSVSTLKIQRTERGDSAVYLCASSPVVLDTEQFFGPGTRLTVL.

The V and J genes are TRBV18 and TRBJ1-4; no definite D call. This CDR3 comprises 15 residues. Germline V lookup: CDR1 KGHSH, CDR2 LQKENI. The V end was cut by 0 bases, the J end by 7 bases, with 12 bases between. CDR3 region: CASSPPSGLGEKLFF. CDR3 nucleotides: TGTGCCAGCTCACCACCCAGTGGACTTGGTGAAAAACTGTTTTTT.

This clone has just a few counts. The rearrangement links TRBV6-5 to TRBJ1-1, with D possibly matching TRBD1 (6 bases). This CDR3 is 15 amino acids long. Trimming took 5 bases from V and 0 from J, leaving 13 bases between them. Germline V CDR1 and CDR2: MNHEY, SVGAGI. The CDR3: CASSGPDSVNTEAFF. CDR3 sequence (DNA): TGTGCCAGCAGTGGGCCGGACAGTGTGAACACTGAAGCTTTCTTT.

The chain links TRBV9 to TRBJ1-1; D ambiguous. V gave up 0 bases and J gave up 0 bases, with 9 bases separating them. This CDR3 contains 15 residues. Germline CDR1 SGDLS, CDR2 YYNGEE. CDR3 protein: CASSVGSTLNTEAFF. Written as DNA, the CDR3 is TGTGCCAGCAGCGTAGGGAGTACCTTGAACACTGAAGCTTTCTTT.

V usage is TRBV27 and J usage is TRBJ1-2; 7 bases line up with TRBD1. Germline V gene lookup returns CDR1 MNHEY and CDR2 SMNVEV (reference sequence). The CDR3 has 16 residues. V lost 5 bases, J lost 0 bases, and 9 bases stayed unmatched. The CDR3 bases are TGTGCCAGCAGTGACGGACAGGCAGGGGCTAACTATGGCTACACCTTC. Translating it yields CASSDGQAGANYGYTF.

The V call is TRBV6-4, the J call TRBJ2-3; no reliable D call. Germline-derived CDR1 and CDR2 are MRHNA and SNTAGT. CDR3 length equals 13 residues. V was pared by 6 bases and J by 2 bases, with 9 bases between. For the CDR3, the DNA is TGTGCCAGCAGGGACCACTCCACAGATACGCAGTATTTT. Translating it yields CASRDHSTDTQYF.

The V gene is TRBV18, the J gene TRBJ2-7, with TRBD2 identical over 14 bases. CDR3 length: 19 amino acids. The V gene end was trimmed by 6 bases and the J gene end by 2 bases; junction bases not matched to a gene: 15. CDR1 KGHSH and CDR2 LQKENI come from the germline V gene. The CDR3 nucleotides read TGTGCCAGCTCCCTCAAGGCCGGGACTAGCGGGAGTATCCCCTACGAGCAGTACTTC. Amino acid sequence: CASSLKAGTSGSIPYEQYF.

The genes are TRBV27 and TRBJ1-2; the D gene is possibly TRBD1 (5 bases). The CDR3 runs 14 residues. Trimming took 6 bases from V and 0 from J, leaving 11 bases between them. In germline, CDR1 is MNHEY, CDR2 SMNVEV (reference sequence). CDR3 bases: TGTGCCAGCAGCTCAGGGATAACTAACTATGGCTACACCTTC. Translating gives CASSSGITNYGYTF.

The chain uses TRBV18 and TRBJ1-5; 7 positions agree with TRBD1. The CDR3 extends over 16 amino acids. Germline V gene data show CDR1 as KGHSH and CDR2 as LQKENI. J lost 2 bases, V lost 6 bases, and 10 bases had no gene match. The CDR3 loop is CASSTTPGQGNQPQHF. The CDR3 nucleotides are TGTGCCAGCTCGACGACACCAGGACAGGGCAATCAGCCCCAGCATTTT.

The chain uses TRBV6-4 and TRBJ2-1, with 11 bases that match TRBD2. The CDR3 extends over 14 amino acids. Germline CDR1 reads MRHNA; CDR2 reads SNTAGT. J was trimmed by 8 bases and V by 2 bases; bases with no gene match: 2. CDR3 in amino acids: CASSDGLAGDEQFF. The CDR3 DNA reads TGTGCCAGCAGTGACGGACTAGCGGGCGATGAGCAGTTCTTC.

The rearrangement joins TRBV30 to TRBJ2-5; 7 positions match TRBD2. Germline V gene lookup returns CDR1 GTSNPN and CDR2 SVGIG (reference sequence). CDR3 size: 15 residues. V gave up 3 bases and J gave up 5 bases; unmatched junction bases: 12. The CDR3 is CAWSAWGGEAETQYF. In DNA, the CDR3 is TGTGCCTGGAGCGCCTGGGGAGGGGAGGCGGAGACCCAGTACTTC.

The table lists this clone with a few counts. This rearrangement joins TRBV4-2 to TRBJ2-5, with 15 bases fitting TRBD2. V was pared by 3 bases and J by 8 bases, with 7 bases of the junction left unmatched. CDR3 length: 16 amino acids. From germline, CDR1 is LGHNA and CDR2 YNFKEQ. The CDR3 coding sequence is TGTGCCAGCAGCCACAGGACTAGCGGGGGGGACGCAACCCAGTACTTC. This sequence encodes CASSHRTSGGDATQYF.

This chain joins TRBV30 and TRBJ2-3; 10 positions match TRBD1. The CDR3 spans 14 residues. Germline V CDR1 and CDR2: GTSNPN, SVGIG (reference sequence). The J segment lost 8 bases and the V segment lost 5 bases, leaving 10 bases of the junction unmatched. CDR3 nucleotide sequence: TGTGCCTGGCGGGACAGGGGAGACGGGGGTACGCAGTATTTT. Protein: CAWRDRGDGGTQYF.

This clone was counted once. This rearrangement joins TRBV6-1 to TRBJ1-2; weak D call: TRBD1 (5 bases). V was trimmed by 3 bases and J by 5 bases, leaving 10 bases between them. The CDR3 contains 13 residues. From germline, CDR1 is MNHNS and CDR2 SASEGT. Here the CDR3 DNA reads TGTGCCAGCAGTGATATGACAGCTTATGGCTACACCTTC. This sequence encodes CASSDMTAYGYTF.

The sample holds a few counts of this clone. The J gene is TRBJ1-4, the V gene TRBV25-1; D possibly corresponds to TRBD1 (5 bases). CDR3 size: 15 residues. Germline-derived CDR1 and CDR2 are MGHDK and SYGVNS. The ends were cut back, 0 bases at V and 8 bases at J, with 13 bases in the middle. CDR3 protein: CASSEYGMGGEKLFF. CDR3 sequence (DNA): TGTGCCAGCAGTGAATATGGAATGGGGGGAGAAAAACTGTTTTTT.

A note on this clone: At one of its ends the junction is not consistent with the germline gene, which may arise from a read error. The CDR3 here is CVSSLPRGTNEKLFF. CDR3 bases: TGTGTCAGCAGTTTACCCAGGGGGACTAATGAAAAACTGTTTTTT. This chain connects TRBV25-1 to TRBJ1-4, with 7 bases that match TRBD1. The germline gives CDR1 MGHDK, CDR2 SYGVNS. CDR3 size: 15 residues.

This chain connects TRBV10-3 to TRBJ2-5; D might be TRBD1 (6 bases). This CDR3 spans 15 amino acids. Deletions cut 6 bases from V and 2 bases from J, with 16 bases between. Per germline, CDR1 ENHRY and CDR2 SYGVKD. In nucleotides, the CDR3 is TGTGCCATCAGCCCAGGGACATACGTTCAAGAGACCCAGTACTTC. Encoded protein: CAISPGTYVQETQYF.

V and J are TRBV6-1 and TRBJ2-1, with D possibly matching TRBD1 (6 bases). In germline, CDR1 is MNHNS, CDR2 SASEGT. The CDR3 is 14 amino acids. V was shortened by 3 bases and J by 4 bases, with 10 bases between the two germline ends. CDR3 in DNA: TGTGCCAGCAGTGAGCCGGACAGATACAATGAGCAGTTCTTC. Its translation is CASSEPDRYNEQFF.

The chain links TRBV7-6 to TRBJ2-7; 7 bases are a match to TRBD2. This CDR3 comprises 14 residues. Trimming cost V 2 bases and J 5 bases; bases outside gene matches: 6. The germline gives CDR1 SGHVS, CDR2 FNYEAQ. The CDR3: CASSLTGGGDEQYF. DNA of the CDR3: TGTGCCAGCAGCTTAACTGGGGGAGGGGACGAGCAGTACTTC.

The gene calls are TRBV6-1 and TRBJ1-4; D is undetermined. This CDR3 spans 15 amino acids. Germline CDR1 and CDR2: MNHNS and SASEGT. V lost 6 bases and J 0 bases, leaving 11 bases between the germline ends. The CDR3 DNA reads TGTGCCAGCAGGAGAGACGGAGCAACTAATGAAAAACTGTTTTTT. Protein: CASRRDGATNEKLFF.

In its sample, this clone was seen once. The chain links TRBV23-1 to TRBJ2-1; 14 bases agree with TRBD2. TRBV23-1 is identified as an open reading frame with a role that is uncertain. V shed 3 bases, J shed 8 bases, and the junction held 6 bases outside the gene matches. There are 16 residues in the CDR3. The CDR3, as DNA: TGCGCCAGCAGTCAGCCGACTAGCGGGGGGGAAGATGAGCAGTTCTTC. Its translation: CASSQPTSGGEDEQFF.

This clone was observed once. Other DNA sequences from this sample encode an identical CDR3 as well. The chain links TRBV5-4 to TRBJ2-5, with D possibly TRBD2 on 6 matching bases. Deletions cut 5 bases from V and 7 bases from J, with 15 bases between. This CDR3 comprises 13 residues. Germline-derived CDR1 and CDR2 are SGHNT and YYREEE (reference sequence). The CDR3 DNA reads TGTGCCAGCAGATCCGGGGGAGTGGGGACCCAGTACTTC. Translating gives CASRSGGVGTQYF. Full variable domain (outside the CDR3, taken from reference TRBV5-4 and TRBJ2-5): ETGVTQSPTHLIKTRGQQVTLRCSSQSGHNTVSWYQQALGQGPQFIFQYYREEENGRGNFPPRFSGLQFPNYSSELNVNALELDDSALYLCASRSGGVGTQYFGPGTRLLVL.

The CDR3 coding sequence is TGTGCCAGCAGCTTAGACGAAGTAGTCACTGAAGCTTTCTTT. This sequence encodes CASSLDEVVTEAFF. This sequence joins TRBV11-2 and TRBJ1-1; D remains unclear. Germline V gene lookup returns CDR1 SGHAT and CDR2 FQNNGV. There are 14 residues in the CDR3. Trimming removed 0 bases at V and 4 bases at J, with 9 bases between.

The chain has TRBV15 and TRBJ2-7; D may be TRBD1 (6 bases). This CDR3 has 13 amino acids. CDR1 is LNHNV, CDR2 YYDKDF, per germline (reference sequence). The V and J ends lost 8 bases and 4 bases respectively, with 15 bases between them. The CDR3, as DNA: TGTGCCACCGCCGGGGACAAACAATACGAGCAGTACTTC. It is translated as CATAGDKQYEQYF.

The genes are TRBV4-1 and TRBJ1-2, with 7 nucleotides matching TRBD1. The CDR3 runs to 14 residues. Germline V gene data show CDR1 as MGHRA and CDR2 as YSYEKL. The V segment lost 3 bases and the J segment 4 bases; nucleotides outside the gene matches: 5. The CDR3, as DNA: TGCGCCAGCAGCCACGATACAGGGGCCTATGGCTACACCTTC. This encodes CASSHDTGAYGYTF.

As to this clone: Germline and junction disagree at one end, which may indicate a read error. The chain uses TRBV5-6 and TRBJ1-5; tentatively, D is TRBD1 (5 bases). From germline, CDR1 is SGHDT and CDR2 YYEEEE. The length of the CDR3 is 15 residues. CDR3 protein: CASSRIRVPHQLQHF. The CDR3 DNA follows: TGTGCCAGCAGCAGAATCAGGGTACCGCATCAGCTCCAGCATTTT.

This chain uses TRBV7-9 with TRBJ2-5; tentative D call: TRBD2 (5 bases). The CDR3 is 16 amino acids. V lost 5 bases to trimming and J lost 0 bases, with 16 bases between them. CDR1 and CDR2 from the germline V gene are SEHNR and FQNEAQ (reference sequence). Written as DNA, the CDR3 is TGTGCCAGCAGCGCCCAGGTGATAGCGTACCAAGAGACCCAGTACTTC. Its protein product is CASSAQVIAYQETQYF.